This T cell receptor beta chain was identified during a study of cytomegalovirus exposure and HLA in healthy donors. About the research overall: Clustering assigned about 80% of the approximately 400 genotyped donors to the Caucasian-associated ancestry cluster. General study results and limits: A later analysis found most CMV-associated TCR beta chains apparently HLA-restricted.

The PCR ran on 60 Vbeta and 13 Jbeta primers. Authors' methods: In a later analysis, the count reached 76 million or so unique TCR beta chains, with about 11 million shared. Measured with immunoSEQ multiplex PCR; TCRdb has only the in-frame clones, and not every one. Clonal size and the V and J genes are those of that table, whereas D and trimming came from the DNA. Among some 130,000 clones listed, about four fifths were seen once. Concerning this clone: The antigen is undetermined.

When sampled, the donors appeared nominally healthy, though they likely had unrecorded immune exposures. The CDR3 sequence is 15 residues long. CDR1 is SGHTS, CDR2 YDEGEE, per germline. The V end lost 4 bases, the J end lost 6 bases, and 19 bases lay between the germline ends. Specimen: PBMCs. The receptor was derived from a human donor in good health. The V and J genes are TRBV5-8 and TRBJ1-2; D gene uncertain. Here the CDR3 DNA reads TGTGCCAGCAGCCCGATTGAGTCTCTCCGCGATGGCTACACCTTC. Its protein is CASSPIESLRDGYTF.